A single sample gave rise to the 20 T cell receptor beta chains below, sequenced in a study of control samples from healthy donors and cancer patients. Produced via immunoSEQ multiplex PCR; TCRdb's table is partial and in-frame only. The sample includes 90,000 to 150,000 clones, 80% to 95% seen only once; the top ten take 7.8%. Material: blood. These receptors were taken from a woman younger than 35 in good health.

V is TRBV10-3 and J is TRBJ2-7; D is perhaps TRBD1 or TRBD2 (5 bases each). The CDR3 consists of 14 residues. The germline V gene encodes CDR1 ENHRY and CDR2 SYGVKD. The V end was cut by 2 bases, the J end by 6 bases, with 14 bases between. The CDR3 sequence is CAISERDARSEQYF. Here the CDR3 DNA reads TGTGCCATCAGTGAGCGGGACGCTAGGAGCGAGCAGTACTTC.

The chain carries TRBV19 and TRBJ2-2; no reliable D call. The CDR3 spans 17 residues. V lost 7 bases and J lost 0, with 18 bases in between. Germline V gene sequence: CDR1 LNHDA, CDR2 SQIVND (reference sequence). The CDR3: CASTGLSWVANTGELFF. As DNA, the CDR3 is TGTGCCAGTACCGGGCTGTCTTGGGTCGCGAACACCGGGGAGCTGTTTTTT.

In this sample, this clone turned up once. J is TRBJ2-5 and V is TRBV2, with no clear D. The CDR3 runs 11 residues. Germline CDR1 reads SNHLY; CDR2 reads FYNNEI. V lost 4 bases and J 5 bases, leaving 5 bases between the germline ends. The CDR3 region has the DNA TGTGCCAGCAGTGGTCAGGAGACCCAGTACTTC. It yields the protein CASSGQETQYF.

The chain combines TRBV5-1 with TRBJ2-5, with a possible D match to TRBD1 (8 bases). CDR1 and CDR2 (germline): SGHRS, YFSETQ. This CDR3 region has 18 residues. V gave up 2 bases and J gave up 1 base, with 21 bases separating them. Written as DNA, the CDR3 is TGCGCCAGCAGCTTAGGACAGGGAGGGACCTTGGGCCAAGAGACCCAGTACTTC. This encodes CASSLGQGGTLGQETQYF.

This chain joins TRBV6-6 and TRBJ1-3; 7 nucleotides agree with TRBD1. CDR3 length: 13 amino acids. Germline V gene lookup returns CDR1 MNHNY and CDR2 SVGAGI (reference sequence). V shed 6 bases, J shed 3 bases, and the junction held 2 bases outside the gene matches. The CDR3 DNA reads as TGTGCCAGCAGCACAGGGGTTGGAAACACCATATATTTT. Translated: CASSTGVGNTIYF.

J is TRBJ1-2 and V is TRBV7-2, with a tentative D call TRBD1 (6 bases). The CDR3 has 16 residues. CDR1 and CDR2 (germline): SGHTA, FQGNSA. With 4 bases removed from V and 4 bases from J, the gap between germline ends came to 19 bases. For the CDR3, the DNA is TGTGCCAGCAGCTCCTCGGGGGGGGGCCGCTCCTATGGCTACACCTTC. It translates to CASSSSGGGRSYGYTF.

This rearrangement joins TRBV5-6 to TRBJ2-1; 10 positions match TRBD2. The CDR3 runs 15 residues. V trimming: 2 bases; J trimming: 5 bases; junction bases outside the gene matches: 4. Germline V lookup: CDR1 SGHDT, CDR2 YYEEEE. For the CDR3, the DNA is TGTGCCAGCAGCTTCGGACTAGCGGAGAACAATGAGCAGTTCTTC. This sequence encodes CASSFGLAENNEQFF.

This clone was seen a handful of times. The chain uses TRBV10-1 and TRBJ1-5, with 8 nucleotides matching TRBD1. The CDR3 contains 14 residues. J lost 7 bases, V lost 8 bases, and 10 bases had no gene match. Germline V gene lookup returns CDR1 WNHNN and CDR2 SYGVQD (reference sequence). The CDR3 coding sequence is TGCGCCAGCGAGGGAGACAGGGGCGGCCAGCCCCAGCATTTT. Translated: CASEGDRGGQPQHF.

This chain connects TRBV9 to TRBJ2-1; 7 nucleotides agree with TRBD2. There are 15 residues in the CDR3. CDR1 is SGDLS, CDR2 YYNGEE, per germline. J lost 4 bases, V lost 2 bases, and 6 bases had no gene match. CDR3 region: CASSVLGRGYNEQFF. The DNA of the CDR3 is TGTGCCAGCAGCGTTTTAGGGCGGGGGTACAATGAGCAGTTCTTC.

This rearrangement joins TRBV6-5 to TRBJ2-3; weak D call: TRBD1 (5 bases). The germline V gene has CDR1 MNHEY and CDR2 SVGAGI. The V end lost 6 bases, the J end lost 2 bases, and 9 bases lay between the germline ends. This CDR3 region has 13 residues. The CDR3 nucleotides are TGTGCCAGCAGCCCGGACAACACAGATACGCAGTATTTT. Protein product: CASSPDNTDTQYF.

This chain connects TRBV20-1 to TRBJ1-1; 7 positions agree with TRBD1. CDR1 and CDR2 from the germline V gene are DFQATT and SNEGSKA (reference sequence). Trimming removed 3 bases from V and 4 bases from J; junction bases left unmatched: 8. The CDR3 consists of 14 residues. CDR3 in DNA: TGCAGTGCTAGTCCCACAGGGGCCCTCACTGAAGCTTTCTTT. Amino acid sequence: CSASPTGALTEAFF.

The genes are TRBV28 and TRBJ2-7, with TRBD1 as a possible D gene (7 bases). Trimming shortened V by 4 bases and J by 1 base, and 11 bases separated the two germline ends. The CDR3 sequence is 14 residues long. Germline-derived CDR1 and CDR2 are MDHEN and SYDVKM. CDR3 protein: CASSYRGLSYEQYF. CDR3 nucleotide sequence: TGTGCCAGCAGTTACAGGGGACTTTCCTACGAGCAGTACTTC.

In its sample, this clone was seen a few times. The CDR3 spells CASSQVAGGPYEQYF. The CDR3 coding sequence is TGCGCCAGCAGCCAAGTAGCGGGAGGGCCCTACGAGCAGTACTTC. V and J are TRBV4-3 and TRBJ2-7; 11 positions agree with TRBD2. The V gene end was trimmed by 1 base and the J gene end by 2 bases; junction bases not matched to a gene: 1. The length of the CDR3 is 15 residues. Germline CDR1 LGHNA, CDR2 YSLEER.

The J gene is TRBJ2-3, the V gene TRBV19, with D perhaps TRBD1 or TRBD2 (6 bases each). The germline gives CDR1 LNHDA, CDR2 SQIVND (reference sequence). The V end was cut by 7 bases, the J end by 3 bases, with 17 bases between. The CDR3 covers 15 residues. The CDR3 protein is CASTSLGGRTDTQYF. DNA for the CDR3: TGTGCCAGTACTTCCCTTGGGGGGCGGACAGATACGCAGTATTTT.

The chain is built from TRBV9 and TRBJ2-1; 8 positions agree with TRBD1. Germline CDR1 SGDLS, CDR2 YYNGEE. CDR3 length: 15 amino acids. V shed 1 base, J shed 3 bases, and the junction held 3 bases outside the gene matches. CDR3 bases: TGTGCCAGCAGCGTACAGGGGGCCCTCTACAATGAGCAGTTCTTC. Its translation is CASSVQGALYNEQFF.

The chain uses TRBV5-6 and TRBJ1-5; 8 bases align to TRBD1. CDR3 length equals 15 residues. Germline V gene sequence: CDR1 SGHDT, CDR2 YYEEEE. The J segment lost 4 bases and the V segment lost 4 bases, leaving 7 bases of the junction unmatched. The chain's CDR3 is CASSVGDRLNQPQHF. CDR3 sequence (DNA): TGTGCCAGCAGCGTGGGGGACAGGCTTAATCAGCCCCAGCATTTT.

This clone was recorded once. The J gene is TRBJ2-1, the V gene TRBV19, with 8 bases matching TRBD2. Per germline, CDR1 LNHDA and CDR2 SQIVND (reference sequence). With V trimmed by 2 bases and J by 10 bases, 13 bases remained unmatched. The CDR3 runs to 16 residues. CDR3 sequence: CASSIMFPGLAAEQFF. CDR3 nucleotide sequence: TGTGCCAGTAGTATAATGTTTCCCGGACTAGCTGCCGAGCAGTTCTTC.

The rearrangement uses TRBV18 and TRBJ2-7; D is tentatively TRBD1 or TRBD2 (7 bases each). The CDR3 runs 18 residues. The germline V and J ends were trimmed by 6 bases and 1 base, with 25 bases remaining between them. Germline CDR1 reads KGHSH; CDR2 reads LQKENI. The CDR3 here is CASSPTSMGGGSSYEQYF. The CDR3 DNA is TGTGCCAGCTCTCCTACCTCAATGGGAGGGGGCTCGTCCTACGAGCAGTACTTC.

J is TRBJ1-2 and V is TRBV19, with D tentatively TRBD1 (5 bases). The CDR3 has 16 amino acids. The germline V gene encodes CDR1 LNHDA and CDR2 SQIVND (reference sequence). Trimming stripped 0 bases from V and 4 bases from J, with 15 bases between. The CDR3 protein is CASSIDRGGQGYGYTF. Here the CDR3 DNA reads TGTGCCAGTAGTATAGATCGAGGTGGCCAGGGCTATGGCTACACCTTC.

J is TRBJ1-2 and V is TRBV5-7; a weak D match, TRBD1 (5 bases). TRBV5-7 carries the ORF label, with uncertain function. Between the trimmed V and J ends, which lost 0 bases and 1 base, there was a span of 10 bases. The CDR3 is 15 residues long. The CDR3 DNA reads TGTGCCAGCAGCTTGGGGACAAGGAATAACTATGGCTACACCTTC. Translation: CASSLGTRNNYGYTF.